This T cell receptor beta chain was found in a study of identifying expanded T cells in peripheral blood. Study findings and constraints: Technical replicates showed around 1.2 changed clones; about two weeks about 16; four weeks 19. Variance in clone template counts between approximately 2-week samples significantly increased with total template count across all healthy donors.

The V gene end was trimmed by 0 bases and the J gene end by 3 bases; junction bases not matched to a gene: 4. The CDR3 length is 15 residues. Germline CDR1 and CDR2: SQVTM and ANQGSEA. Repertoires were generated with immunoSEQ multiplex PCR, while TCRdb's copy carries only in-frame clones and drops some. There are 55,000 to 80,000 clones in the sample; over 75% occur only once, and over 15% lies in the top ten. Healthy donors had no documented immune events, such as infections, while sampled. As concerns this clone: Its antigen is not identified.

V is TRBV29-1 and J is TRBJ2-3; 9 nucleotides match TRBD2. The sequenced sample was blood. This receptor was identified in a person between 18 and 75 years old in good health. The CDR3 DNA sequence: TGCAGCGTTGAAGATCCAAGCGGGAGGACAGATACGCAGTATTTT. Its translation is CSVEDPSGRTDTQYF.